This T cell receptor beta chain stems from a study of response to subunit inactivated influenza vaccine. One entry per CDR3 protein, called by TCRdb with MiXCR from the RT-PCR reads. The sample lists 540,000 or so distinct CDR3 sequences, under 15% occurring once. Overall study results and limits: Authors proposed each seasonal influenza vaccination draws in few new T cells.

In regard to this clonotype: Its antigen is not known.

The CDR3 contains 14 residues. Germline trimming cut 3 bases from V and 2 bases from J; bases unmatched to any gene: 1. CDR1 is MNHEY and CDR2 is SVGAGI in the germline V gene. The source material was PBMCs from blood, sampled 40 to 50 days after vaccination. V and J are TRBV6-5 and TRBJ1-5; TRBD1 matches at 7 bases. The sequence came from a man aged 50-59 years who received an inactivated influenza vaccine. As DNA, the CDR3 is TGTGCCAGCAGTTATGGGACAGGCAATCAGCCCCAGCATTTT. Translation gives CASSYGTGNQPQHF.